This paragraph reports one TCR beta chain. Its antigen is unknown. At one end, the junction sequence differs from germline, possibly due to a read error. The CDR3 length is 10 residues. CDR1 is SGHDT, CDR2 YYEEEE, per germline. These data originate in a study of cytotoxic CD8 clonotypes in ibrutinib-treated CLL. Across the whole study: The group held approximately eleven relapsed/refractory and under 16 treatment-naive patients, with roughly 17 IGHV unmutated. Each sample contained, on average, just over 250,000 productive templates and some 90,000 productive rearrangements. Overall study findings and caveats: Different sampling times were used for sustained-remission and progressing patients.

Depth targeted 1 in 200,000 to 1 in 1 million T cells, averaging approximately 9.9x coverage per clonotype. TCRdb's table, derived via immunoSEQ multiplex PCR, lists solely in-frame clones and lacks some. The sample consists of 55,000 to 80,000 clones, roughly 57% of them appearing once. The source of this sequence is a human donor with chronic lymphocytic leukemia. The rearrangement uses TRBV5-6 and TRBJ1-1; D gene uncertain. The sample here was PBMCs, taken after 12 months of ibrutinib treatment. The CDR3 DNA reads TGTGCCAGCAGCTTGGCCTCCGTTATCTTT. Protein sequence: CASSLASVIF.